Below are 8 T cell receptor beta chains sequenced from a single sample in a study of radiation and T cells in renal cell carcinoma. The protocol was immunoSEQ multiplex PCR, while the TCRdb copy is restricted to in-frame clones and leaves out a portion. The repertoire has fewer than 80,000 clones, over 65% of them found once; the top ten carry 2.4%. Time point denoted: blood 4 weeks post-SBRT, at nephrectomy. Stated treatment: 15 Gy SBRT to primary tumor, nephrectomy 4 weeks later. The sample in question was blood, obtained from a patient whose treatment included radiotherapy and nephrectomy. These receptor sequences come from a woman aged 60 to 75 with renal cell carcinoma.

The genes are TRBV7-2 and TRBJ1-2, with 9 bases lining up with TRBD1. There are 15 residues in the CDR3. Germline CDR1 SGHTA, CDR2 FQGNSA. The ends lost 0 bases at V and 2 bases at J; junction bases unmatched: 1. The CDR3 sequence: CASSLAGTGNYGYTF. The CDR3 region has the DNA TGTGCCAGCAGCTTAGCCGGGACAGGGAACTATGGCTACACCTTC.

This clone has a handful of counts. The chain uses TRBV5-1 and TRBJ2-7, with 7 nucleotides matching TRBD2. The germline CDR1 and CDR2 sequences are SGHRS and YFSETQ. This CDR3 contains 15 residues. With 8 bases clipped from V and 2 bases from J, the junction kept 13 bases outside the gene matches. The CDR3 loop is CASFPTAGLTYEQYF. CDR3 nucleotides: TGCGCCAGTTTTCCCACAGCGGGGCTTACCTACGAGCAGTACTTC.

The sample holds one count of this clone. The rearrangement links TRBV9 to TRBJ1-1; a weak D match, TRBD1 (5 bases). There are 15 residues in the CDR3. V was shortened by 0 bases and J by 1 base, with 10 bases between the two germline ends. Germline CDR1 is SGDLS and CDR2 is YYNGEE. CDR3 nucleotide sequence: TGTGCCAGCAGCGTAGATCAGGGTGGGAACACTGAAGCTTTCTTT. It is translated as CASSVDQGGNTEAFF.

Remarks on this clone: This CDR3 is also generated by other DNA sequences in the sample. In nucleotides, the CDR3 is TGTGCCAGCAGTCTCCTGACAGGCGGAAGAACTGAAGCTTTCTTT. It codes for CASSLLTGGRTEAFF. The J gene is TRBJ1-1, the V gene TRBV27; tentatively, D is TRBD1 (6 bases). Germline values: CDR1 MNHEY, CDR2 SMNVEV (reference sequence). The CDR3 runs 15 residues. Trimming stripped 5 bases from V and 5 bases from J, with 18 bases between.

DNA of the CDR3: TGCGCCAGCAGCCAAGTCTCCGGGGAGGCCCAGTACTTC. Translated: CASSQVSGEAQYF. The chain links TRBV4-3 to TRBJ2-5, with D perhaps matching TRBD2 (6 bases). From germline, CDR1 is LGHNA and CDR2 YSLEER. This CDR3 is built from 13 residues. V lost 1 base and J 9 bases, leaving 12 bases between the germline ends.

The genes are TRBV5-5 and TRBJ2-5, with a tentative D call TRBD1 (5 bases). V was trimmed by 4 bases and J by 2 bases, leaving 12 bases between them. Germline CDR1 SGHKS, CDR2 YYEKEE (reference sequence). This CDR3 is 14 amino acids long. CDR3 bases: TGTGCCAGCAGCAGTGACAGCCTACAAGAGACCCAGTACTTC. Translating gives CASSSDSLQETQYF.

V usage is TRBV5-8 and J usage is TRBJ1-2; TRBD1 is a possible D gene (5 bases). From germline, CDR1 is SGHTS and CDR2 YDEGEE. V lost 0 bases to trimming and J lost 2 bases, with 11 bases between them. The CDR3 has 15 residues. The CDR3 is CASSLAGIGNYGYTF. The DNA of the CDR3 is TGTGCCAGCAGCTTGGCAGGGATCGGCAACTATGGCTACACCTTC.

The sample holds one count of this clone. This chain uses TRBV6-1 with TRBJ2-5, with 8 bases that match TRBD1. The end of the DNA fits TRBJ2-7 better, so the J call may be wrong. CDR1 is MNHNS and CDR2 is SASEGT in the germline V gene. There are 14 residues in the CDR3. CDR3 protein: CASSITGGSYEQYF. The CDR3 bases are TGTGCCAGCAGTATCACAGGGGGCTCCTACGAGCAGTACTTC.